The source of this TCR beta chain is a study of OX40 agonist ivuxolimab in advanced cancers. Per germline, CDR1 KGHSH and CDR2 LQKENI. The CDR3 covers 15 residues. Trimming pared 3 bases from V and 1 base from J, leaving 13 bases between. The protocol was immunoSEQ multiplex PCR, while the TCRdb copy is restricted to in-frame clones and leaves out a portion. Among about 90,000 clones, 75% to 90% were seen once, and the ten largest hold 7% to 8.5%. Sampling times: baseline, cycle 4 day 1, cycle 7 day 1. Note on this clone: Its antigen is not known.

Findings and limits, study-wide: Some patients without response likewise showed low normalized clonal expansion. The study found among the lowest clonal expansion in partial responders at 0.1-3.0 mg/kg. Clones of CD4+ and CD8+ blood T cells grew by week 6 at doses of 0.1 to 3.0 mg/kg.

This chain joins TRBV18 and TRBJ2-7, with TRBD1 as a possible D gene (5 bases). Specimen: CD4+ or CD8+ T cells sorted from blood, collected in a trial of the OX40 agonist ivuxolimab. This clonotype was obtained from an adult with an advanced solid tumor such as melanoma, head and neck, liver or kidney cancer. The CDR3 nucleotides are TGTGCCAGCTCACCCTTCCAGGGTTTTTCCTACGAGCAGTACTTC. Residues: CASSPFQGFSYEQYF.